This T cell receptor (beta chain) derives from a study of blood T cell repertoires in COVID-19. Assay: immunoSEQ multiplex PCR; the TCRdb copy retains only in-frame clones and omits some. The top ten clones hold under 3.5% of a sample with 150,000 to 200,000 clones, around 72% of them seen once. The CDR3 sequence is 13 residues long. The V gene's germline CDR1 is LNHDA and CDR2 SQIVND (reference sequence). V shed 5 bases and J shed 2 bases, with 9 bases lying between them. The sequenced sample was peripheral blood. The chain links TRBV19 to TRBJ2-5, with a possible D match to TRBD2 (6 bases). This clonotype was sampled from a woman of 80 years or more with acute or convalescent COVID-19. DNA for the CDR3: TGTGCCAGTAGTTTGACTAGACAAGAGACCCAGTACTTC. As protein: CASSLTRQETQYF.